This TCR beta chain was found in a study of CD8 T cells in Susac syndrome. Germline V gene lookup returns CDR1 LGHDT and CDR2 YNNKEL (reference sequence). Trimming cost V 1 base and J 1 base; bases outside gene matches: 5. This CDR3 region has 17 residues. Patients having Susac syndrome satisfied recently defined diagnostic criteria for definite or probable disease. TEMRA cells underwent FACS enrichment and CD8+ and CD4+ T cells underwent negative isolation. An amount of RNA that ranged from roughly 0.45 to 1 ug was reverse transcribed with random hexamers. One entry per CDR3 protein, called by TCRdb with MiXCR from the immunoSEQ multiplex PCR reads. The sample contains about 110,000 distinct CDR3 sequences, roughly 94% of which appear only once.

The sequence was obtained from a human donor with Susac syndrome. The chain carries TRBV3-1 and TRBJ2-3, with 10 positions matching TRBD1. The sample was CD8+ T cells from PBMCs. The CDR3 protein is CASSQVLGTGGTDTQYF. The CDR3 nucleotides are TGTGCCAGCAGCCAAGTCTTAGGGACAGGGGGCACAGATACGCAGTATTTT.